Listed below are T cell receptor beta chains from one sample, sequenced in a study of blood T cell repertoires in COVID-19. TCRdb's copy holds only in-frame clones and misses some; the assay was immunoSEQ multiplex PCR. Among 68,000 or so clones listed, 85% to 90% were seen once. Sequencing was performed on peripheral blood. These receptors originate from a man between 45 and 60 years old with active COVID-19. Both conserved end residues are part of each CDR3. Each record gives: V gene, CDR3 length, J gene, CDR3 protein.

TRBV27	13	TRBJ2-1	CASSWAGDNEQFF
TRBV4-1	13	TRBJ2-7	CASSQASTYEQYF
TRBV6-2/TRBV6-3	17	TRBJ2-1	CASSLGLPARSYNEQFF
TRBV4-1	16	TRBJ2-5	CASSQVAGGNQGTQYF
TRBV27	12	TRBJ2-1	CASSIQGNEQFF
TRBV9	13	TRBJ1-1	CASAPEVNTEAFF
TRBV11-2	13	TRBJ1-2	CAGRTGKGDGYTF
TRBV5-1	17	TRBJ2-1	CASSLDKGASSYNEQFF
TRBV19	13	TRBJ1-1	CASSIVRNTEAFF
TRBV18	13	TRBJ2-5	CASSSTHGETQYF
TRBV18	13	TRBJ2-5	CASSPTRIETQYF
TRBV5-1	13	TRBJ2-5	CASSLTGKETQYF
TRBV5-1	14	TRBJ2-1	CASSLVGVHNEQFF
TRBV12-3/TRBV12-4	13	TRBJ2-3	CASTSGGTDTQYF
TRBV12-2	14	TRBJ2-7	CASHRLAGEEEQYF
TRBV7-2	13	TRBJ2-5	CASSLGRQETQYF
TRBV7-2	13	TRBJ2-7	CASSLSGGAEQYF